The present entry profiles one TCR beta chain with its context. The antigen remains unidentified. The study reverse transcribed the entire isolated RNA, so it sequenced expressed TCRB transcripts. Only in-frame clones appear in the TCRdb table, and some are missing; sequencing was by immunoSEQ multiplex PCR. The sample includes nearly 350,000 clones, less than 9.5% of them seen just once. Deletions cut 3 bases from V and 3 bases from J, with 11 bases between. Germline lookup yields CDR1 SGDLS and CDR2 YYNGEE. CDR3 size: 14 residues. This specimen comes from a study of beta chain features in type 1 diabetes. Study findings and constraints: Patients' naive, central memory and regulatory TCRB repertoires appeared more alike than those of healthy donors. Insertions at VDJ junctions were less frequent in type 1 diabetes patients. These patients also deleted more nucleotides at the same junctions.

Heparinised blood was drawn once per donor, averaging around 110 mL. Sorted populations all exceeded 95% purity. The sample taken for sequencing was central memory CD4+ T cells from blood. The chain carries TRBV9 and TRBJ2-3, with D uncertain. This sequence was found in a woman aged 18-35 years in good health. CDR3 DNA sequence: TGTGCCAGCAGCGCTTCTCCTTCTACAGATACGCAGTATTTT. It encodes CASSASPSTDTQYF.